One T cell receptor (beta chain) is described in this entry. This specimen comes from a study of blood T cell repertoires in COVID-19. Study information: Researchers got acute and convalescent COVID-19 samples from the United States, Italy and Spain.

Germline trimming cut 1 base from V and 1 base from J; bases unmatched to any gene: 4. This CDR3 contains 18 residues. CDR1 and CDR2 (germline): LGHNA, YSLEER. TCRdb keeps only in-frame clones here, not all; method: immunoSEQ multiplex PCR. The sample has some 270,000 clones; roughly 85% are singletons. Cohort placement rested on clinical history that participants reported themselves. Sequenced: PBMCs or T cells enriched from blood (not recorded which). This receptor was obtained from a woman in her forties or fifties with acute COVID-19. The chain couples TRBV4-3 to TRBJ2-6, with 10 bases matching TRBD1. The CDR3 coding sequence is TGCGCCAGCAGCCAAGGTGGGACAGGGGCGTCTGGGGCCAACGTCCTGACTTTC. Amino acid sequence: CASSQGGTGASGANVLTF.